The 31 T cell receptor beta chains below all came from one sample that was sequenced in a study of metastatic and nonmetastatic thyroid tumors. TCRdb reanalyzed the PCR reads with MiXCR. The data hold around 37,000 clones, with more than 25% observed a single time. All patients were untreated before thyroid surgery. The material sequenced was blood. All receptors derive from a female donor with papillary thyroid cancer or a benign thyroid nodule (not recorded which). Some clones in this sample may be carry-over from other donors' samples.

This clone was detected ten times or more. A much larger clonotype is one base distant, so this may be a read error. The chain carries TRBV6-1 and TRBJ1-3; D is unclear. Trimming left V 2 bases short and J 0 bases short, with 5 bases between. CDR1 is MNHNS and CDR2 is SASEGT in the germline V gene. The CDR3 runs to 14 residues. CDR3 coding DNA: TGTGCCAGCAGTGAACGGGTCTCTGGAAACACCATATATTTT. Its protein product is CASSERVSGNTIYF.

The chain recombines TRBV18 with TRBJ1-2, with D possibly matching TRBD1 (6 bases). Trimming shortened V by 6 bases and J by 6 bases, and 17 bases separated the two germline ends. Germline V gene sequence: CDR1 KGHSH, CDR2 LQKENI. CDR3 length equals 14 residues. CDR3 sequence (DNA): TGTGCCAGCTCCCCCTTTGGGGGGGCCGATGGCTACACCTTC. This translates into CASSPFGGADGYTF.

This clone was seen at least ten times. Here the CDR3 DNA reads TGCAGTGCTAGAGTAACAGGGGAACAGAACACTGAAGCTTTCTTT. It codes for CSARVTGEQNTEAFF. The chain couples TRBV20-1 to TRBJ1-1; 7 nucleotides line up with TRBD1. From germline, CDR1 is DFQATT and CDR2 SNEGSKA (reference sequence). Trimming cost V 1 base and J 1 base; bases outside gene matches: 6. The CDR3 is made up of 15 amino acids.

The CDR3 nucleotides are TGTGCCAGCAGCTTAGTCGTCCAGGGGGCAGGGGAGCAGTACTTC. This gives the protein CASSLVVQGAGEQYF. This sequence joins TRBV11-2 and TRBJ2-7; 8 nucleotides agree with TRBD1. V gave up 1 base and J gave up 7 bases; unmatched junction bases: 9. The CDR3 runs to 15 residues. CDR1 SGHAT and CDR2 FQNNGV come from the germline V gene.

This clone is labeled as medium-sized. V and J are TRBV12-3 or TRBV12-4 and TRBJ2-5; D call uncertain. The CDR3 is made up of 13 amino acids. V was shortened by 2 bases and J by 0 bases, with 4 bases between the two germline ends. CDR3 sequence: CASSLRDQETQYF. The CDR3 region has the DNA TGTGCCAGCAGTTTAAGGGACCAAGAGACCCAGTACTTC.

This clone was recorded only once. The chain couples TRBV11-2 to TRBJ1-2; 10 positions match TRBD1. The CDR3 contains 16 residues. Trimming cost V 4 bases and J 4 bases; bases outside gene matches: 9. The germline V gene has CDR1 SGHAT and CDR2 FQNNGV. The CDR3 coding sequence is TGTGCCAGCAGCTATAGAAGACAGGGGGCTGGCTATGGCTACACCTTC. This translates into CASSYRRQGAGYGYTF.

At least ten counts were recorded for this clone. The V and J genes are TRBV20-1 and TRBJ1-5, with D possibly being TRBD1 (5 bases). Trimming left V 0 bases short and J 0 bases short, with 12 bases between. Germline V gene sequence: CDR1 DFQATT, CDR2 SNEGSKA (reference sequence). The CDR3 loop spans 16 amino acids. The CDR3: CSARDRAGYSNQPQHF. The CDR3, as DNA: TGCAGTGCTAGAGATCGGGCAGGGTATAGCAATCAGCCCCAGCATTTT.

This clone was detected many times. The V gene is TRBV30, the J gene TRBJ2-5; 9 bases align to TRBD1. The CDR3 covers 12 residues. Germline V CDR1 and CDR2: GTSNPN, SVGIG (reference sequence). After removal of 5 bases from V and 5 bases from J, the junction contained 3 bases not matched to a gene. The CDR3 reads CAWGTGSETQYF. The CDR3, as DNA: TGTGCCTGGGGGACAGGGAGTGAGACCCAGTACTTC.

In this sample, this clone turned up many times. The V call is TRBV29-1, the J call TRBJ2-7; 8 bases agree with TRBD1. CDR1 is SQVTM and CDR2 is ANQGSEA in the germline V gene. The CDR3 runs 13 residues. J gave up 5 bases and V 6 bases, and 9 bases lay outside the gene matches. The CDR3 DNA is TGCAGCGTACATCTCGGACAGGGTGACGAGCAGTACTTC. Translating it yields CSVHLGQGDEQYF.

This clone occurred a few times. V and J are TRBV28 and TRBJ1-2; tentative D call: TRBD1 (6 bases). This CDR3 contains 14 residues. V lost 3 bases and J 4 bases, leaving 12 bases between the germline ends. CDR1 and CDR2 from the germline V gene are MDHEN and SYDVKM. CDR3 bases: TGTGCCAGCAGTTTCCTGGGGGGCGGCTATGGCTACACCTTC. Translation gives CASSFLGGGYGYTF.

The chain carries TRBV4-1 and TRBJ1-4; TRBD1 agrees at 7 bases. The CDR3 totals 16 residues. The ends lost 2 bases at V and 6 bases at J; junction bases unmatched: 9. Germline V CDR1 and CDR2: MGHRA, YSYEKL. CDR3 bases: TGCGCCAGCAGCCAACAAAACAGGGGAACCGATGAAAAACTGTTTTTT. Translated, it gives CASSQQNRGTDEKLFF.

This chain's CDR3 is CASSPRGDTEAFF. Here the CDR3 DNA reads TGTGCCAGCAGCCCTCGGGGGGACACTGAAGCTTTCTTT. The rearrangement joins TRBV9 to TRBJ1-1; the D gene is possibly TRBD1 (5 bases). CDR1 is SGDLS and CDR2 is YYNGEE in the germline V gene. V was shortened by 4 bases and J by 3 bases, with 10 bases between the two germline ends. The CDR3 length is 13 residues.

This rearrangement joins TRBV6-1 to TRBJ1-6, with 8 bases identical to TRBD1. The CDR3 has 16 residues. V trimming: 5 bases; J trimming: 7 bases; junction bases outside the gene matches: 10. CDR1 and CDR2 from the germline V gene are MNHNS and SASEGT. This CDR3 reads CASSPMDRAANSPLHF. The CDR3 DNA is TGTGCCAGCAGTCCGATGGACAGGGCAGCGAATTCACCCCTCCACTTT.

This clone was detected many times. The chain has TRBV6-2 or TRBV6-3 and TRBJ2-3, with a tentative D call TRBD2 (6 bases). V was shortened by 6 bases and J by 6 bases, with 16 bases between the two germline ends. The CDR3 covers 14 residues. Per germline, CDR1 MNHEY and CDR2 SVGEGT. The DNA for the CDR3 is TGTGCCAGCAGAAGCGGGCCACCGGAGGATACGCAGTATTTT. Its translation is CASRSGPPEDTQYF.

This clone has ten or more counts. J is TRBJ2-1 and V is TRBV7-3, with 8 bases lining up with TRBD2. Germline loops: CDR1 SGHTA, CDR2 FQGTGA. Trimming cost V 2 bases and J 9 bases; bases outside gene matches: 3. CDR3 length equals 13 residues. CDR3 residues: CASSLGLAGEQFF. The DNA for the CDR3 is TGTGCCAGCAGCTTAGGGCTAGCGGGTGAGCAGTTCTTC.

This chain connects TRBV7-8 to TRBJ1-3; D may be TRBD1 (5 bases). Per germline, CDR1 SGHVS and CDR2 FQNEAQ. CDR3 length: 17 amino acids. The ends were cut back, 5 bases at V and 2 bases at J, with 19 bases in the middle. The DNA of the CDR3 is TGTGCCAGCAGCCACTTAACAGGATCGGCGACTGGAAACACCATATATTTT. It yields the protein CASSHLTGSATGNTIYF.

This clone was observed many times. The chain links TRBV18 to TRBJ2-1; 8 bases line up with TRBD2. The V and J ends lost 2 bases and 6 bases, in that order; junction bases with no gene match: 6. CDR3 length equals 15 residues. CDR1 KGHSH and CDR2 LQKENI come from the germline V gene. The CDR3 sequence is CASSPTSGSGNEQFF. The CDR3 DNA reads TGTGCCAGCTCACCAACAAGCGGGAGCGGCAATGAGCAGTTCTTC.

This clone was counted at least ten times. This chain links TRBV7-3 with TRBJ2-2, with unresolved D. Trimming took 3 bases from V and 1 from J, leaving 6 bases between them. The CDR3 extends over 14 amino acids. Germline V lookup: CDR1 SGHTA, CDR2 FQGTGA. The CDR3 region has the DNA TGTGCCAGCAGCTTCACCCTGAACACCGGGGAGCTGTTTTTT. It codes for CASSFTLNTGELFF.

This clone was detected only a few times. This rearrangement joins TRBV6-1 to TRBJ1-6; D gene unclear. The CDR3 runs to 14 residues. V lost 5 bases and J lost 0, with 5 bases in between. Germline V gene sequence: CDR1 MNHNS, CDR2 SASEGT. The CDR3 coding sequence is TGTGCCAGCAGTAGGGACTCCTATAATTCACCCCTCCACTTT. Translating it yields CASSRDSYNSPLHF.

The sample holds many counts of this clone. The rearrangement links TRBV5-4 to TRBJ1-6; maybe TRBD1 (6 bases). V lost 1 base and J 9 bases, leaving 14 bases between the germline ends. The germline gives CDR1 SGHNT, CDR2 YYREEE (reference sequence). There are 15 residues in the CDR3. CDR3 sequence (DNA): TGTGCCAGCAGCTTGACAGGGCATGGTGCTTCACCCCTCCACTTT. Encoded protein: CASSLTGHGASPLHF.

The chain employs TRBV7-6 and TRBJ2-1; D remains unclear. This CDR3 is built from 17 residues. The germline V and J ends were trimmed by 1 base and 0 bases, with 13 bases remaining between them. In germline, CDR1 is SGHVS, CDR2 FNYEAQ. The CDR3 spells CASSLGDHGISYNEQFF. The CDR3 DNA sequence: TGTGCCAGCAGCTTAGGAGACCACGGTATCTCCTACAATGAGCAGTTCTTC.

In this sample, this clone is medium-sized. The chain is built from TRBV7-9 and TRBJ1-2; D not resolved. The ends were cut back, 5 bases at V and 4 bases at J, with 8 bases in the middle. The CDR3 loop spans 12 amino acids. Germline assignment: CDR1 SEHNR and CDR2 FQNEAQ (reference sequence). CDR3 in DNA: TGTGCCAGCAGCCCAGAAACCTATGGCTACACCTTC. It codes for CASSPETYGYTF.

This clone appeared many times. V and J are TRBV19 and TRBJ1-2; unclear D gene. CDR1 and CDR2 from the germline V gene are LNHDA and SQIVND (reference sequence). V was clipped by 5 bases and J by 5 bases, with 12 bases between them. The CDR3 consists of 13 residues. The CDR3 spells CASSLASGYGYTF. The CDR3 nucleotides read TGTGCCAGTAGTCTAGCTTCCGGGTATGGCTACACCTTC.

This clone was detected many times. A single base separates this from a much larger clone, so it may be a read error. The conserved closing phenylalanine or tryptophan is absent in this CDR3, likely reflecting a read error. The chain joins TRBV5-4 to TRBJ1-2; D not certain. CDR3 length: 15 amino acids. Germline CDR1 and CDR2: SGHNT and YYREEE (reference sequence). The ends were cut back, 0 bases at V and 0 bases at J, with 9 bases in the middle. The CDR3 region is CASSLDSRSNYGYTL. The DNA of the CDR3 is TGTGCCAGCAGCTTGGACAGCCGATCTAACTATGGCTACACCCTC.

Many counts were recorded for this clone. The V call is TRBV20-1, the J call TRBJ2-3; the D call may be TRBD1 or TRBD2 (5 bases each). This CDR3 contains 12 residues. The ends were cut back, 7 bases at V and 5 bases at J, with 13 bases in the middle. Germline lookup yields CDR1 DFQATT and CDR2 SNEGSKA (reference sequence). CDR3 DNA: TGCAGTGAAGAGGGGCTCGGAGATACGCAGTATTTT. It yields the protein CSEEGLGDTQYF.

The V call is TRBV20-1, the J call TRBJ2-7, with 9 nucleotides matching TRBD2. V trimming: 6 bases; J trimming: 1 base; junction bases outside the gene matches: 7. Germline V gene data show CDR1 as DFQATT and CDR2 as SNEGSKA (reference sequence). CDR3 length: 14 amino acids. As DNA, the CDR3 is TGCAGTGCCCCGACGACTAGCGGTTCCTACGAGCAGTACTTC. It encodes CSAPTTSGSYEQYF.

The V gene is TRBV20-1, the J gene TRBJ1-1; D is unclear. CDR3 length: 13 residues. The germline V gene has CDR1 DFQATT and CDR2 SNEGSKA (reference sequence). The V end was cut by 0 bases, the J end by 3 bases, with 8 bases between. CDR3 region: CSARDEIHTEAFF. The CDR3 DNA sequence: TGCAGTGCTAGAGATGAGATTCACACTGAAGCTTTCTTT.

CDR3 nucleotides: TGTGCCAGCAGTGAAGCAACTTCAGGGAACACCGGCAATCAGCCCCAGCATTTT. Translating it yields CASSEATSGNTGNQPQHF. The chain links TRBV2 to TRBJ1-5; TRBD1 is a possible D gene (5 bases). Germline V lookup: CDR1 SNHLY, CDR2 FYNNEI. The CDR3 covers 18 residues. V lost 0 bases, J lost 2 bases, and 17 bases lay in between.

This clone came up many times. The J gene is TRBJ2-1, the V gene TRBV20-1; 7 bases are shared with TRBD2. Germline V gives CDR1 DFQATT, CDR2 SNEGSKA (reference sequence). CDR3 size: 15 residues. V lost 0 bases and J lost 4; bases outside the gene matches: 6. In DNA form, the CDR3 reads TGCAGTGCTAGAGATAGCCTAGCGGTTTACAATGAGCAGTTCTTC. It is translated as CSARDSLAVYNEQFF.

The rearrangement links TRBV4-1 to TRBJ2-1; TRBD1 or TRBD2 may be the D gene (5 bases each). CDR1 and CDR2 from the germline V gene are MGHRA and YSYEKL. This CDR3 spans 13 amino acids. Trimming took 4 bases from V and 10 from J, leaving 14 bases between them. The CDR3 DNA sequence: TGCGCCAGCAGCCGGAACCGGGGCGCGGAGCAGTTCTTC. Its translation is CASSRNRGAEQFF.

By proportion, this clone is medium-sized (0.01 to 0.1%). V is TRBV28 and J is TRBJ1-2, with D possibly TRBD1 on 6 matching bases. CDR1 is MDHEN and CDR2 is SYDVKM in the germline V gene. The V end lost 1 base, the J end lost 0 bases, and 12 bases lay between the germline ends. The CDR3 has 16 residues. In DNA form, the CDR3 reads TGTGCCAGCAGTTTATCTGCAGGGGTCACTAACTATGGCTACACCTTC. This codes for CASSLSAGVTNYGYTF.